The present TCR beta chain was sequenced within a study of radiotherapy plus CTLA-4 blockade in lung cancer. Regarding the study as a whole: Early blood T cell clone dynamics, with interferon-beta, were reported to best predict response. In blood, tumor-derived TCR clones expanded after radiotherapy plus ipilimumab.

The repertoire was sequenced with immunoSEQ multiplex PCR; TCRdb's copy has only in-frame clones and lacks some. Of around 91,000 clones listed, almost 90% were seen once; the top ten hold nearly 5%. Germline V gene sequence: CDR1 MNHEY, CDR2 SMNVEV (reference sequence). With 7 bases clipped from V and 1 base from J, the junction kept 10 bases outside the gene matches. The length of the CDR3 is 16 residues. Worth noting for this clone: What it binds is unknown.

The sample in question was peripheral blood, obtained from a patient treated with radiotherapy plus ipilimumab. V usage is TRBV27 and J usage is TRBJ1-1; 9 bases match TRBD1. This sequence was found in a human donor with non-small cell lung cancer that progressed on radiotherapy plus ipilimumab. CDR3 region: CASIGGTGGPNTEAFF. The CDR3 nucleotides read TGTGCCAGCATAGGGGGAACAGGGGGCCCGAACACTGAAGCTTTCTTT.